The entry below describes one T cell receptor beta chain. Its target is not known. Clones were read by immunoSEQ multiplex PCR, and TCRdb kept only the in-frame ones, dropping some. Of around 43,000 clones listed, approximately 91% were seen once; the top ten hold roughly 5.3%. The entry originates in a study of PD-1 blockade in classical Hodgkin lymphoma. The study's findings and limits: Sources of repertoire differences remain undefined, possibly disease activity or prior therapy. At baseline, newly diagnosed patients reportedly showed less TCR diversity than healthy donors.

Time point indicated: newly diagnosed, previously untreated cHL patient sample. What served as comparison were PBMCs in newly diagnosed, untreated classical Hodgkin lymphoma. Sequenced material: peripheral blood mononuclear cells (PBMCs). The sequence derives from a human donor with classical Hodgkin lymphoma.

The CDR3 DNA reads TGTGCCTGGAGTGTAACCGGAACTGAAGCTTTCTTT. It translates to CAWSVTGTEAFF. This chain joins TRBV30 and TRBJ1-1; D gene ambiguous. Germline assignment: CDR1 GTSNPN and CDR2 SVGIG (reference sequence). This CDR3 has 12 residues. Trimming took 0 bases from V and 5 from J, leaving 7 bases between them. Supplemented by reference TRBV30 and TRBJ1-1, the full variable domain reads SQTIHQWPATLVQPVGSPLSLECTVEGTSNPNLYWYRQAAGRGLQLLFYSVGIGQISSEVPQNLSASRPQDRQFILSSKKLLLSDSGFYLCAWSVTGTEAFFGQGTRLTVV.